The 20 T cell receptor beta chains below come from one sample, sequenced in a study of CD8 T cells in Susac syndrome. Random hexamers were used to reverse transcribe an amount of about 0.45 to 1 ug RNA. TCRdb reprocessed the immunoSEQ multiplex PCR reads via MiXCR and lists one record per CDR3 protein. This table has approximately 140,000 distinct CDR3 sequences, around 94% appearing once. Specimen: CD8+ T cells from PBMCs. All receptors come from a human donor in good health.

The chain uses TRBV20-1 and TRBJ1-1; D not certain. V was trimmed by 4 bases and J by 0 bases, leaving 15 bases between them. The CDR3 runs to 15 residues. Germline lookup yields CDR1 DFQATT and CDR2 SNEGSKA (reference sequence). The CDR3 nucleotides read TGCAGTGCTATCCCGTACGGCGAGCTGAACACTGAAGCTTTCTTT. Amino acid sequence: CSAIPYGELNTEAFF.

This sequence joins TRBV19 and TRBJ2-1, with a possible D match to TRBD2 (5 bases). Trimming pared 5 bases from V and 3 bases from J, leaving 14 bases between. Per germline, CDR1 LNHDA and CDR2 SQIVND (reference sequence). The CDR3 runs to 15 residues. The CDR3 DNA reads TGTGCCAGTAGTTTCGGAGCGGATGACTACAATGAGCAGTTCTTC. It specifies CASSFGADDYNEQFF. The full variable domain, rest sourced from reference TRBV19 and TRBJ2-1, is DGGITQSPKYLFRKEGQNVTLSCEQNLNHDAMYWYRQDPGQGLRLIYYSQIVNDFQKGDIAEGYSVSREKKESFPLTVTSAQKNPTAFYLCASSFGADDYNEQFFGPGTRLTVL.

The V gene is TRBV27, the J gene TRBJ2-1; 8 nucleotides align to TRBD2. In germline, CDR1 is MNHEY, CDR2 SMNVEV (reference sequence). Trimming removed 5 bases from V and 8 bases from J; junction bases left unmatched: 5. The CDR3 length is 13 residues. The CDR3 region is CASSTGGPYEQFF. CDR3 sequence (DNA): TGTGCCAGCAGTACGGGGGGGCCTTATGAGCAGTTCTTC.

The CDR3 sequence: CASSGLGGTSNQPQHF. CDR3 nucleotides: TGTGCCAGCAGTGGGCTGGGGGGAACTAGCAATCAGCCCCAGCATTTT. The chain carries TRBV2 and TRBJ1-5; D might be TRBD1 (5 bases). The CDR3 spans 16 residues. Germline values: CDR1 SNHLY, CDR2 FYNNEI. V was cut by 4 bases and J by 0 bases, with 13 bases left in between.

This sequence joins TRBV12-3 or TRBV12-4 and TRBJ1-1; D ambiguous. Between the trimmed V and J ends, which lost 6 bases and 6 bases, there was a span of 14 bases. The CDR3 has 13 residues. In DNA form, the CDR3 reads TGTGCCAGCAGGGTGGGAAGAGGCTCTGAAGCTTTCTTT. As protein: CASRVGRGSEAFF.

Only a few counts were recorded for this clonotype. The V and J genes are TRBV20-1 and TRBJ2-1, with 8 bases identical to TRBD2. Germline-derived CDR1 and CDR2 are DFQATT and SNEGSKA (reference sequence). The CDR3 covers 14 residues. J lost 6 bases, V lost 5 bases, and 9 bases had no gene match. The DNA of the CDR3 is TGCAGTGCTGAATGGACTAGCATCGGCAATGAGCAGTTCTTC. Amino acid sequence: CSAEWTSIGNEQFF.

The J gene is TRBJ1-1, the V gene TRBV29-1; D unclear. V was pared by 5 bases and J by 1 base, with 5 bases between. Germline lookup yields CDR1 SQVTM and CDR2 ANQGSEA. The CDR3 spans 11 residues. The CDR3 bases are TGCAGCGTTAGGACGAACACTGAAGCTTTCTTT. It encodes CSVRTNTEAFF.

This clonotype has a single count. The CDR3 is CATSRDRVSADTQYF. The CDR3 nucleotides are TGTGCCACCAGCAGAGATAGGGTTAGCGCGGATACGCAGTATTTT. The genes are TRBV15 and TRBJ2-3; D might be TRBD2 (5 bases). This CDR3 is built from 15 residues. CDR1 is LNHNV and CDR2 is YYDKDF in the germline V gene (reference sequence). V lost 0 bases and J lost 6, with 13 bases in between.

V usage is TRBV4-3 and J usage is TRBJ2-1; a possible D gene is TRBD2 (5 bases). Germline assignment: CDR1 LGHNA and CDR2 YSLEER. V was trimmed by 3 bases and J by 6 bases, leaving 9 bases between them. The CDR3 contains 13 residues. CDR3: CASSQVRGNEQFF. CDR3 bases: TGCGCCAGCAGCCAGGTTCGGGGCAATGAGCAGTTCTTC.

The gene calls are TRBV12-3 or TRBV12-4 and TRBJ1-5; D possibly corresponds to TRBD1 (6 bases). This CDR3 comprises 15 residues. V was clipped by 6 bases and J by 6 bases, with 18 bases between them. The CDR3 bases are TGTGCCAGCAGCCCGGGGGGGGCGGTGGGTCAGCCCCAGCATTTT. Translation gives CASSPGGAVGQPQHF.

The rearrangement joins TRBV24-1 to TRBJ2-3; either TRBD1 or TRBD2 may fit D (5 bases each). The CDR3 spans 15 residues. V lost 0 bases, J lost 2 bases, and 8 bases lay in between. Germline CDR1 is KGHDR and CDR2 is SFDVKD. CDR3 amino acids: CATSDLQGPTDTQYF. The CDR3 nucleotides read TGTGCCACCAGTGATTTGCAGGGACCCACAGATACGCAGTATTTT.

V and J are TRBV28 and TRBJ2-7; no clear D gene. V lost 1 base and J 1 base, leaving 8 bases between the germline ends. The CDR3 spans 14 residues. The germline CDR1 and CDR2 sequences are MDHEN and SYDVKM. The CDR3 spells CASSLSVHSYEQYF. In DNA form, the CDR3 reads TGTGCCAGCAGTTTATCCGTCCATTCCTACGAGCAGTACTTC.

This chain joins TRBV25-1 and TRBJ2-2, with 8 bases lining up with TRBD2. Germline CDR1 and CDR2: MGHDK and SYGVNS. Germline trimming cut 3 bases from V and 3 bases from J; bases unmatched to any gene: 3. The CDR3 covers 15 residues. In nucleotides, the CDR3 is TGTGCCAGCAGTGAGAGCGGGAGATACACCGGGGAGCTGTTTTTT. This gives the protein CASSESGRYTGELFF.

The CDR3 loop reads CASSSLRDEEQYF. The CDR3 region has the DNA TGTGCCAGCAGTTCCCTGCGGGACGAAGAGCAGTACTTC. The rearrangement uses TRBV12-3 or TRBV12-4 and TRBJ2-7, with D perhaps matching TRBD2 (6 bases). The CDR3 totals 13 residues. V was shortened by 4 bases and J by 7 bases, with 14 bases between the two germline ends.

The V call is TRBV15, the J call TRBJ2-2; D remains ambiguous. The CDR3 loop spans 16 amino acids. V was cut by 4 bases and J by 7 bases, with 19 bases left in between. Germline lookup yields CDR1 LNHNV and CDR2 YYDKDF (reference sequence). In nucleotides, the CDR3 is TGTGCCACCAGCACAAATTCCCGGGCCCACCACGGGGAGCTGTTTTTT. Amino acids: CATSTNSRAHHGELFF.

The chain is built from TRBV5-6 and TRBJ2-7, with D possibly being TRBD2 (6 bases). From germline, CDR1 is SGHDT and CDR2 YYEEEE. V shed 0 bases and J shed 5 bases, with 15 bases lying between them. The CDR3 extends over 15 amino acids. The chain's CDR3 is CASSLAIGPGDEQYF. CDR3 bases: TGTGCCAGCAGCTTGGCCATCGGGCCGGGGGACGAGCAGTACTTC. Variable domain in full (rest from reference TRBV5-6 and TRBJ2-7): DAGVTQSPTHLIKTRGQQVTLRCSPKSGHDTVSWYQQALGQGPQFIFQYYEEEERQRGNFPDRFSGHQFPNYSSELNVNALLLGDSALYLCASSLAIGPGDEQYFGPGTRLTVT.

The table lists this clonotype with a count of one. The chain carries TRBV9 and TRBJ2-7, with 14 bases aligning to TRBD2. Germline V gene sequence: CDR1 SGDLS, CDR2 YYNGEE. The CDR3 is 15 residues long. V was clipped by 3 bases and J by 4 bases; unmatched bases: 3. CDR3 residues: CASSAGLAGEYEQYF. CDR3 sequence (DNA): TGTGCCAGCAGCGCGGGACTAGCGGGGGAGTACGAGCAGTACTTC.

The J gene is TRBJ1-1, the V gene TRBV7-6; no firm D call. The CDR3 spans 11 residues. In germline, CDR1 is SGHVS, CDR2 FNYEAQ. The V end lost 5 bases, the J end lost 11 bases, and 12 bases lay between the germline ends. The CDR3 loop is CASSTSGQAFF. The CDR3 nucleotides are TGTGCCAGCAGCACATCCGGCCAGGCTTTCTTT.

This CDR3 is CASSSGQTEAFF. CDR3 DNA sequence: TGTGCCAGCAGTTCCGGACAGACTGAAGCTTTCTTT. The chain joins TRBV12-3 or TRBV12-4 to TRBJ1-1; D might be TRBD1 (6 bases). V gave up 4 bases and J gave up 5 bases, with 8 bases separating them. This CDR3 spans 12 amino acids.

The CDR3 coding sequence is TGTGCCAGCGGAACGGAGAGTTTAAGCACAGATACGCAGTATTTT. Protein product: CASGTESLSTDTQYF. V usage is TRBV27 and J usage is TRBJ2-3; D ambiguous. This CDR3 has 15 amino acids. CDR1 and CDR2 from the germline V gene are MNHEY and SMNVEV (reference sequence). V lost 8 bases and J 0 bases, leaving 15 bases between the germline ends.